This T cell receptor beta chain appears in the sequencing data of a study of human T cells and chemical hapten exposure. This clonotype was counted between two and nine times. Germline V gives CDR1 SGDLS, CDR2 YYNGEE. The CDR3 length is 13 residues. Trimming removed 4 bases from V and 4 bases from J, with 10 bases in between. Time point in this sample: pre-sensitization, week 0. Treatment given: therapeutic diphenylcyclopropenone sensitization with weekly scalp DPC. Ahead of each patch test application, blood was drawn. Separate cDNA molecules received unique molecular identifiers, which the library attached to them. Via MiXCR, TCRdb re-called the RACE reads, giving one row per CDR3 protein. The table shows around 56,000 distinct CDR3 sequences, with roughly 10% occurring only once.

This TCR derives from a man between 40 and 49 years old with alopecia areata. Some clones in this sample may be carry-over from other donors' samples. The specimen comprised whole blood, sampled in connection with sensitization to the hapten diphenylcyclopropenone (DPC). The J gene is TRBJ2-3, the V gene TRBV9; D is ambiguous. The CDR3 reads CASSSHSADTQYF. The CDR3 coding sequence is TGTGCCAGCAGCTCACACAGCGCAGATACGCAGTATTTT.